This T cell receptor beta chain appears in the sequencing data of a study of beta chain features in type 1 diabetes. Study observations and caveats: Whether HLA type affects TCRB rearrangement stayed undetermined in the present work.

As for this clone: The target antigen is unknown.

The isolated RNA, all of it, was reverse transcribed, so expressed TCRB transcripts were what got sequenced. The method was immunoSEQ multiplex PCR; TCRdb's version includes in-frame clones alone and lacks a portion of them. Of approximately 300,000 clones detected, approximately 11% appear once; the ten largest clones hold 0.015%. CDR3 length equals 14 residues. Germline values: CDR1 SGHRS, CDR2 YFSETQ. V lost 4 bases and J lost 2; bases outside the gene matches: 3. Via the markers CD45RO/CCR7/CD25/CD127/CD95/CD27, stem cell-like memory, regulatory, central memory and naive CD4+ cells were sorted. This sequence originates from a woman younger than 45 in good health. The gene calls are TRBV5-1 and TRBJ2-5, with 9 bases fitting TRBD2. Sequenced: naive CD4+ T cells from blood. CDR3: CASSPAGGQETQYF. The DNA of the CDR3 is TGCGCCAGCAGCCCAGCGGGAGGACAAGAGACCCAGTACTTC.